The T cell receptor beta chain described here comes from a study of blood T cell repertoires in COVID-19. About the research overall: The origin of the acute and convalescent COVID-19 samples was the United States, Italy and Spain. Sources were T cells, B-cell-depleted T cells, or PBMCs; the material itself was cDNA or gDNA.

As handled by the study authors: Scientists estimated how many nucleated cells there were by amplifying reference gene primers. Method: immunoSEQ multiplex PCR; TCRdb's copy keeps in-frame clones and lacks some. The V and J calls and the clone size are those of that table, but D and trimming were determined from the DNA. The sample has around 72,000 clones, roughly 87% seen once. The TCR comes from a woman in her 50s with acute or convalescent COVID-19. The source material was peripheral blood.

The CDR3 spells CASRAGGGQPQHF. The CDR3 bases are TGTGCCAGCAGGGCAGGGGGTGGACAGCCCCAGCATTTT. The gene calls are TRBV25-1 and TRBJ1-5; 7 nucleotides align to TRBD1. J gave up 7 bases and V 6 bases, and 6 bases lay outside the gene matches. Germline loops: CDR1 MGHDK, CDR2 SYGVNS. The CDR3 loop spans 13 amino acids.